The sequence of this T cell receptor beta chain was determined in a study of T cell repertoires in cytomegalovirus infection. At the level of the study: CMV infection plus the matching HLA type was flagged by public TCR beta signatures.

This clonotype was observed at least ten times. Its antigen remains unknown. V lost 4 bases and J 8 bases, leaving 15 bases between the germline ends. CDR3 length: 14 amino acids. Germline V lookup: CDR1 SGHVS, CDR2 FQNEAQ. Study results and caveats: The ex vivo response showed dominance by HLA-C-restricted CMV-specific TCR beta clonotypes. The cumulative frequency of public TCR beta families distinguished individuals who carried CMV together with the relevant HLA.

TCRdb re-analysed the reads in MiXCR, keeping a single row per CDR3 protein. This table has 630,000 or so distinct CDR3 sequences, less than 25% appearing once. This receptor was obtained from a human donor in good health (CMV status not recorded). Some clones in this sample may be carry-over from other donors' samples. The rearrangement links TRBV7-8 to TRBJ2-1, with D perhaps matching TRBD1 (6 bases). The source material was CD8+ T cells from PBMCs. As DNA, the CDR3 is TGTGCCAGCAGCTCTCCGGACAGTCCCGATGAGCAGTTCTTC. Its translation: CASSSPDSPDEQFF.